This T cell receptor (beta chain) is from a study of Ad26.COV2.S vaccination and SARS-CoV-2 variants. Study in general: Sample donor was a member of the COV1001 Ad26.COV2.S trial arm. Intramuscularly, Ad26.COV2.S was given either once or twice, 56 days apart. Overall study results and limits: Researchers cautioned that TCR breadth and depth analyses may have underestimated total T cell responses.

Germline V gene lookup returns CDR1 KGHDR and CDR2 SFDVKD. The CDR3 spans 17 residues. V was pared by 5 bases and J by 4 bases, with 13 bases of the junction left unmatched. Treatment of the sample: roughly 18 received Ad26.COV2.S at low or high dose, single or two shots; 5 received placebo; per-sample allocation not given. It was on day 63 after the first vaccine or placebo injection that samples were taken. Expressing Wuhan-strain SARS-CoV-2 spike, an Ad26 vector served as the vaccine. Of note for this clone: The antigen remains unidentified.

The protocol was immunoSEQ multiplex PCR, while the TCRdb copy is restricted to in-frame clones and leaves out a portion. Among under 500,000 clones listed, 92% were seen once. The chain carries TRBV24-1 and TRBJ2-1; 7 nucleotides match TRBD2. The starting material was peripheral blood, obtained in a trial of Ad26.COV2.S vaccine versus placebo. This TCR came from a person aged 18-60 years who received the Ad26.COV2.S COVID-19 vaccine or a placebo. CDR3 region: CATSGNLRDYPYNEQFF. CDR3 DNA: TGTGCCACCAGTGGTAACCTCCGGGACTATCCATACAATGAGCAGTTCTTC.